These 25 T cell receptor beta chains came from one sample sequenced in a study of blood T cells in healthy people across ages. Next came a second PCR, run for about 6 to 12 cycles, which used a sample-barcoded 5' primer along with a J-beta primer mix. TCRdb reanalysed the 5' RACE reads using MiXCR and keeps one entry per CDR3 protein. The top ten clones hold over 2.5% of a sample with 750,000 to 950,000 distinct CDR3 sequences, more than 25% of them seen once. These data also formed part of another study, on T cells of mothers and their children.

The material sequenced was blood. These receptors originate from a boy between 10 and 17 years old in good health.

V gene TRBV3-1 combines with J gene TRBJ2-5; 9 bases agree with TRBD2. Trimming at V came to 5 bases and at J to 1 base, leaving 11 bases not matched to a gene. The CDR3 sequence is 17 residues long. Germline V gene sequence: CDR1 LGHDT, CDR2 YNNKEL (reference sequence). CDR3 in DNA: TGTGCCAGCAGCGCTTCGTTAGCGGGGGCTCTCCAAGAGACCCAGTACTTC. It translates to CASSASLAGALQETQYF.

The rearrangement joins TRBV10-3 to TRBJ2-1; D unresolved. The CDR3 has 13 amino acids. Trimming stripped 6 bases from V and 5 bases from J, with 11 bases between. From germline, CDR1 is ENHRY and CDR2 SYGVKD. CDR3 sequence: CAIRRDPNNEQFF. The CDR3 DNA reads TGTGCCATCAGACGAGATCCCAACAATGAGCAGTTCTTC.

The chain employs TRBV7-2 and TRBJ1-4; D possibly corresponds to TRBD1 (6 bases). The length of the CDR3 is 14 residues. The V end lost 5 bases, the J end lost 7 bases, and 14 bases lay between the germline ends. Germline CDR1 and CDR2: SGHTA and FQGNSA. The chain's CDR3 is CASSRRTVREKLFF. In DNA, the CDR3 is TGTGCCAGCAGCCGGAGGACAGTCCGTGAAAAACTGTTTTTT.

Comment on this clonotype: At one end, the junction sequence differs from germline, possibly due to a read error. The genes are TRBV10-1 and TRBJ1-4; D call uncertain. This CDR3 region has 12 residues. The germline V gene encodes CDR1 WNHNN and CDR2 SYGVQD (reference sequence). The CDR3 loop reads CANSDRNEKLFF. The CDR3 region has the DNA TGCGCCAACAGTGATCGTAATGAAAAACTGTTTTTT.

The gene calls are TRBV4-1 and TRBJ2-7; perhaps TRBD1 as D (6 bases). V dropped 4 bases and J dropped 2 bases, with 12 bases sitting between them. The germline CDR1 and CDR2 sequences are MGHRA and YSYEKL. This CDR3 comprises 14 residues. As DNA, the CDR3 is TGCGCCAGCAGCCCTCCGGACAGTACCTACGAGCAGTACTTC. As protein: CASSPPDSTYEQYF.

This clonotype has only a few counts. The chain uses TRBV11-2 and TRBJ1-6; D is uncertain. The ends were cut back, 5 bases at V and 7 bases at J, with 21 bases in the middle. This CDR3 is 17 amino acids long. Germline V gene data show CDR1 as SGHAT and CDR2 as FQNNGV. DNA of the CDR3: TGTGCCAGCAGCGAATACGTGACTCTTTCACCGAATTCACCCCTCCACTTT. Protein: CASSEYVTLSPNSPLHF.

The chain is built from TRBV28 and TRBJ2-5, with 7 bases fitting TRBD1. Trimming took 3 bases from V and 5 from J; bases not matched to a gene: 12. Germline V gene lookup returns CDR1 MDHEN and CDR2 SYDVKM. This CDR3 comprises 16 residues. CDR3 region: CASSLTTGKRGETQYF. The CDR3, as DNA: TGTGCCAGCAGTTTGACGACAGGGAAAAGGGGGGAGACCCAGTACTTC. Full variable domain (outside the CDR3, taken from reference TRBV28 and TRBJ2-5): DVKVTQSSRYLVKRTGEKVFLECVQDMDHENMFWYRQDPGLGLRLIYFSYDVKMKEKGDIPEGYSVSREKKERFSLILESASTNQTSMYLCASSLTTGKRGETQYFGPGTRLLVL.

This rearrangement joins TRBV18 to TRBJ1-6, with TRBD1 matching over 8 bases. Germline values: CDR1 KGHSH, CDR2 LQKENI. CDR3 length: 16 amino acids. Unmatched junction bases numbered 6, after V lost 1 base and J lost 7 bases. CDR3 protein: CASSPRAGGFNSPLHF. The CDR3 nucleotides are TGTGCCAGCTCACCACGGGCAGGGGGCTTCAATTCACCCCTCCACTTT.

The gene calls are TRBV3-1 and TRBJ1-5; TRBD1 agrees at 10 bases. Per germline, CDR1 LGHDT and CDR2 YNNKEL (reference sequence). The V and J ends lost 1 base and 1 base, in that order; junction bases with no gene match: 4. This CDR3 comprises 17 residues. The CDR3 nucleotides are TGTGCCAGCAGCCAAGGACAGGGGGCAGGAAGCAATCAGCCCCAGCATTTT. Amino acid sequence: CASSQGQGAGSNQPQHF.

The chain uses TRBV9 and TRBJ1-1; TRBD1 might be the D (6 bases). The CDR3 has 16 residues. Trimming removed 0 bases at V and 5 bases at J, with 17 bases between. Germline CDR1 SGDLS, CDR2 YYNGEE. The CDR3 reads CASSVARDARGTEAFF. The CDR3, as DNA: TGTGCCAGCAGCGTAGCCCGGGACGCAAGGGGGACTGAAGCTTTCTTT.

The rearrangement links TRBV5-1 to TRBJ2-5, with 13 nucleotides matching TRBD2. This CDR3 spans 18 amino acids. V gave up 4 bases and J gave up 2 bases; unmatched junction bases: 11. Germline-derived CDR1 and CDR2 are SGHRS and YFSETQ. In DNA form, the CDR3 reads TGCGCCAGCAGCAACGGACTAGCGGGGGAACGGGTACAAGAGACCCAGTACTTC. Translated, it gives CASSNGLAGERVQETQYF.

Turning to this clonotype: A single base separates this from a much larger clone, so it may be a read error. Since no conserved phenylalanine or tryptophan closes the CDR3, a read error is the likely cause. This chain uses TRBV6-4 with TRBJ2-1; TRBD1 might be the D (5 bases). The V and J ends lost 3 bases and 6 bases respectively, with 15 bases between them. Per the germline V gene, CDR1 is MRHNA and CDR2 is SNTAGT. The CDR3 is made up of 15 amino acids. CDR3 residues: CASSEGRLTSNEQFL. CDR3 nucleotide sequence: TGTGCCAGCAGTGAGGGGCGGCTAACGTCCAATGAGCAGTTCCTC.

This sequence joins TRBV18 and TRBJ2-5, with 9 bases aligning to TRBD1. Germline V gene data show CDR1 as KGHSH and CDR2 as LQKENI. CDR3 size: 14 residues. V lost 2 bases and J lost 4; bases outside the gene matches: 2. The CDR3 protein is CASSPGTGIETQYF. In DNA, the CDR3 is TGTGCCAGCTCACCAGGGACAGGGATAGAGACCCAGTACTTC.

This clonotype was seen more than once but under ten times. J is TRBJ2-4 and V is TRBV5-1; tentative D call: TRBD1 (7 bases). V was pared by 0 bases and J by 4 bases, with 14 bases between. The CDR3 loop spans 16 amino acids. Germline values: CDR1 SGHRS, CDR2 YFSETQ. CDR3 sequence reads: CASSLDRGTAKNIQYF. The CDR3 coding sequence is TGCGCCAGCAGCTTGGATCGGGGGACAGCAAAAAACATTCAGTACTTC.

This chain links TRBV28 with TRBJ2-5; 8 bases are a match to TRBD2. Germline V gene data show CDR1 as MDHEN and CDR2 as SYDVKM. The length of the CDR3 is 16 residues. J gave up 4 bases and V 5 bases, and 12 bases lay outside the gene matches. The CDR3 DNA follows: TGTGCCAGCAGTCTGGCCCAGGAGCGGGGGCTAGAGACCCAGTACTTC. This encodes CASSLAQERGLETQYF.

The CDR3 here is CASSSPGATEQYF. CDR3 nucleotides: TGCGCCAGCAGCTCTCCAGGGGCGACCGAGCAGTACTTC. The V gene is TRBV5-1, the J gene TRBJ2-7, with D perhaps matching TRBD1 (6 bases). This CDR3 contains 13 residues. With 3 bases removed from V and 6 bases from J, the gap between germline ends came to 13 bases. Per germline, CDR1 SGHRS and CDR2 YFSETQ.

This clonotype appeared many times. Its ends do not fully match the called genes, so a read error is possible. The J gene is TRBJ2-1, the V gene TRBV7-6, with unresolved D. This CDR3 spans 13 amino acids. The germline V gene has CDR1 SGHVS and CDR2 FNYEAQ. The CDR3 bases are TGCGCCAGCAGCTTGTCCCCCTACAATGAGCAGTTCTTC. This sequence encodes CASSLSPYNEQFF. Together with reference TRBV7-6 and TRBJ2-1, the CDR3 gives the full variable domain: GAGVSQSPRYKVTKRGQDVALRCDPISGHVSLYWYRQALGQGPEFLTYFNYEAQQDKSGLPNDRFSAERPEGSISTLTIQRTEQRDSAMYRCASSLSPYNEQFFGPGTRLTVL.

The J gene is TRBJ2-4, the V gene TRBV18; perhaps TRBD2 as D (5 bases). The CDR3 covers 15 residues. CDR1 and CDR2 (germline): KGHSH, LQKENI. V was pared by 6 bases and J by 1 base, with 13 bases between. CDR3 sequence reads: CASSLTRGAKNIQYF. CDR3 nucleotide sequence: TGTGCCAGCTCTCTGACCCGCGGGGCCAAAAACATTCAGTACTTC.

There are a few counts of this clonotype. This chain joins TRBV28 and TRBJ1-3; TRBD1 matches 12 bases. The CDR3 totals 17 residues. With 3 bases clipped from V and 3 bases from J, the junction kept 6 bases outside the gene matches. Per the germline V gene, CDR1 is MDHEN and CDR2 is SYDVKM. This CDR3 reads CASSFPGTGGVGNTIYF. The CDR3, as DNA: TGTGCCAGCAGTTTTCCCGGGACAGGGGGCGTTGGAAACACCATATATTTT.

This clonotype was detected a few times. The chain recombines TRBV18 with TRBJ2-4; D unresolved. In germline, CDR1 is KGHSH, CDR2 LQKENI. Deletions cut 3 bases from V and 8 bases from J, with 17 bases between. The CDR3 runs to 15 residues. CDR3 sequence (DNA): TGTGCCAGCTCACCCCCTGTTGGACGTAAGGACATTCAGTACTTC. This encodes CASSPPVGRKDIQYF. Using reference TRBV18 and TRBJ2-4 for the parts outside the CDR3, the full variable domain is NAGVMQNPRHLVRRRGQEARLRCSPMKGHSHVYWYRQLPEEGLKFMVYLQKENIIDESGMPKERFSAEFPKEGPSILRIQQVVRGDSAAYFCASSPPVGRKDIQYFGAGTRLSVL.

This clonotype has a handful of counts. V and J are TRBV9 and TRBJ2-5; TRBD1 matches 7 bases. CDR1 SGDLS and CDR2 YYNGEE come from the germline V gene. The CDR3 is 15 amino acids. The V gene end was trimmed by 0 bases and the J gene end by 2 bases; junction bases not matched to a gene: 4. The DNA for the CDR3 is TGTGCCAGCAGCGTAGGAGACAGGGAGCAAGAGACCCAGTACTTC. The encoded protein is CASSVGDREQETQYF. Full variable domain (remainder filled in from reference TRBV9 and TRBJ2-5): DSGVTQTPKHLITATGQRVTLRCSPRSGDLSVYWYQQSLDQGLQFLIQYYNGEERAKGNILERFSAQQFPDLHSELNLSSLELGDSALYFCASSVGDREQETQYFGPGTRLLVL.

The chain has TRBV5-1 and TRBJ2-2, with D maybe TRBD1 (6 bases). Germline-derived CDR1 and CDR2 are SGHRS and YFSETQ. The CDR3 spans 18 residues. V was pared by 0 bases and J by 5 bases, with 20 bases between. CDR3 DNA: TGCGCCAGCAGCTTGGTGCCCCCCGGGGCAGGGGCTACCGGGGAGCTGTTTTTT. Protein sequence: CASSLVPPGAGATGELFF.

This clonotype was found a few times. This chain joins TRBV2 and TRBJ2-6, with D possibly being TRBD1 or TRBD2 (5 bases each). The CDR3 is 15 amino acids. Germline assignment: CDR1 SNHLY and CDR2 FYNNEI. Trimming took off 6 bases at V and 3 bases at J, with 12 bases between the two ends. CDR3 region: CASRVLGVGANVLTF. CDR3 DNA: TGTGCCAGCAGGGTTTTGGGGGTTGGGGCCAACGTCCTGACTTTC.

The chain has TRBV5-1 and TRBJ1-6, with 9 bases identical to TRBD1. After removal of 4 bases from V and 6 bases from J, the junction contained 5 bases not matched to a gene. The V gene's germline CDR1 is SGHRS and CDR2 YFSETQ. The CDR3 runs 15 residues. In nucleotides, the CDR3 is TGCGCCAGCAGCCCCGGGACAGGGCTTAATTCACCCCTCCACTTT. Translated: CASSPGTGLNSPLHF.

The chain joins TRBV6-2 or TRBV6-3 to TRBJ2-1, with 8 bases identical to TRBD2. The CDR3 contains 15 residues. V shed 2 bases and J 9 bases; nucleotides not matched to a gene: 9. From germline, CDR1 is MNHEY and CDR2 SVGEGT. CDR3 coding DNA: TGTGCCAGCAGTTACAGCGCGGGGGGAATCGGTGAGCAGTTCTTC. Protein: CASSYSAGGIGEQFF.